Here is one TCR beta chain with its context. The antigen is undetermined. Regarding treatment: oral pan-JAK inhibitor, 5-10 mg twice daily. This sample stems from a study of CD8+ T cells in alopecia areata. As for the study in general: Tofacitinib therapy lasting 6 to 18 months was followed by 6 months off drug. General observations from the study: Higher clonality than in normal scalp was seen in lesional scalp, especially alopecia totalis/universalis. Sharing of TCRs across patients appeared less clear than in mice, possibly for HLA-related reasons.

Germline V gene data show CDR1 as MDHEN and CDR2 as SYDVKM. The CDR3 is made up of 15 amino acids. Trimming removed 5 bases from V and 7 bases from J, with 15 bases in between. The sequencing template was cDNA reverse transcribed from extracted RNA. The method was immunoSEQ multiplex PCR; TCRdb's version includes in-frame clones alone and lacks a portion of them. The table lists about 290,000 clones, 58% of them singletons. The TCR was taken from a human donor with alopecia areata. Specimen: CD4+ T cells sorted from blood, collected at week 24, from a patient treated with tofacitinib. The chain links TRBV28 to TRBJ1-6, with D tentatively TRBD1 (5 bases). In DNA, the CDR3 is TGTGCCAGCAGTACGGGGACGGGAGCCAATTCACCCCTCCACTTT. Translated: CASSTGTGANSPLHF.